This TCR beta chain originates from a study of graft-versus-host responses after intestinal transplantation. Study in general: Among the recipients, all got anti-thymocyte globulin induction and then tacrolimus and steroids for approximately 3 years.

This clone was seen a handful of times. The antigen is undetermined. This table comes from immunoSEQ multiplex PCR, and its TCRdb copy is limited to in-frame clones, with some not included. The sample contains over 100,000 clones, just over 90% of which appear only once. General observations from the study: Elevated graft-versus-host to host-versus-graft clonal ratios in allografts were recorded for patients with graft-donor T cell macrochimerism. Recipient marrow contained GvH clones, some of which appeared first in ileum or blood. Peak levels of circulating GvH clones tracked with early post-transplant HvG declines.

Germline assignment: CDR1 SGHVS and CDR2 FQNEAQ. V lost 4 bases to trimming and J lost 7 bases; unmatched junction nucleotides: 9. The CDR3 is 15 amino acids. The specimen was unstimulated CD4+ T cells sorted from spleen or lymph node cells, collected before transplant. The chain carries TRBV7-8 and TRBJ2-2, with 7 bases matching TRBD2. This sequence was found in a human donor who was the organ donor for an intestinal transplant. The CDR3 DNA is TGTGCCAGCAGCTATATAATGGGGGGGAGCGGGGAGCTGTTTTTT. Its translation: CASSYIMGGSGELFF.